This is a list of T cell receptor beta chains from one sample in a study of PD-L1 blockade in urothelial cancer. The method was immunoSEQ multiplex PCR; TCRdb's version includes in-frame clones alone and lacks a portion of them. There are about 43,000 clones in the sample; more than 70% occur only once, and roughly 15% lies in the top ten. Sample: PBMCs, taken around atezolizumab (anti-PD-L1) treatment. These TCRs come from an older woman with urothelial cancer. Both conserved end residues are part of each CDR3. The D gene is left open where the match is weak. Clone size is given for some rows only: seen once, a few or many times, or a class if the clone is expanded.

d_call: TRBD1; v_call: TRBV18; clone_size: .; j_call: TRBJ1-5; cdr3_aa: CASSDRYQPQHF
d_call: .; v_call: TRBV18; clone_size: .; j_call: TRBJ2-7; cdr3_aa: CASSPGRVYYEQYF
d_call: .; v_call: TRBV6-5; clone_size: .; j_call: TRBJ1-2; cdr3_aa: CASSYSVPGISGYTF
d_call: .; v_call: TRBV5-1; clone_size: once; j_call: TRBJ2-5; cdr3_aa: CASRMEGWETQYF
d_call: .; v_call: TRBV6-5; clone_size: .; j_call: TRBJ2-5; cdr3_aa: CASSYSYQETQYF
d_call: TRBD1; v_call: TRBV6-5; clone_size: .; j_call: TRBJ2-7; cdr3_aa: CASVQQGTHEQYF
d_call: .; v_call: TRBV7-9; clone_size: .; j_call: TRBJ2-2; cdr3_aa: CASSSDSNTGELFF
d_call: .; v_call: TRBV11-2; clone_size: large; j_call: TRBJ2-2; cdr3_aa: CASSLEGGEFTGELFF
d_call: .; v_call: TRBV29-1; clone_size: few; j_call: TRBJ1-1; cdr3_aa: CSSTRGQANTEAFF
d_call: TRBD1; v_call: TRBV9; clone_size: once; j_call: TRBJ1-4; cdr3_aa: CASTRQGSTNEKLFF
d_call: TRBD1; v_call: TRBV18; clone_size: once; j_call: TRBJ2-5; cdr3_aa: CASSPGTGVQETQYF
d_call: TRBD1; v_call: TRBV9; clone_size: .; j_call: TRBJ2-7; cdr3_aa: CASQPGTAYEQYF
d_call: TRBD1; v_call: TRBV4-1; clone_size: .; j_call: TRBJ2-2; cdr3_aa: CASSQVGQPNTGELFF
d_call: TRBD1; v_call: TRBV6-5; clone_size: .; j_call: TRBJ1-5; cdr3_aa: CASSYRDSYQPQHF
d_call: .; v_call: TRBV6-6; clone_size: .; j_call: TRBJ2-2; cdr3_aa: CASSYSAPGELFF
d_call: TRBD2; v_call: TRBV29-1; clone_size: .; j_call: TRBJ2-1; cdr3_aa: CSVAGLAGGPHEQFF
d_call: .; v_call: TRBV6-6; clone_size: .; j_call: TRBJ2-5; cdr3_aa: CASSSGFGETQYF
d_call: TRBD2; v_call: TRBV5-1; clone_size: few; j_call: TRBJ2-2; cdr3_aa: CASSTQPGVAGAAGELFF
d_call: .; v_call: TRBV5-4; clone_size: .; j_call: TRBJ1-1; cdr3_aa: CASSLEQSNTEAFF
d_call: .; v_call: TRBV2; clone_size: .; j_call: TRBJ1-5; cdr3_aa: CASRGGNQPQHF
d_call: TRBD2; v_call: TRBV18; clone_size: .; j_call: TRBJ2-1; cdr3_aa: CASSPPGLAGGEQFF
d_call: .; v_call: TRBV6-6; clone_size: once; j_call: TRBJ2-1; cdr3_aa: CASSSKDRRGDNEQFF
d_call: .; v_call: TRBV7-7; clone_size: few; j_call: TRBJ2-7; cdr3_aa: CASSLATGPLYEQYF
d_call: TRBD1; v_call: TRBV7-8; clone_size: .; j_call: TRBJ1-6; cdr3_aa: CASSFGHRGSSSYNSPLHF
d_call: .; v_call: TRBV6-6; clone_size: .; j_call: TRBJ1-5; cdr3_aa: CASSQGSAQPQHF
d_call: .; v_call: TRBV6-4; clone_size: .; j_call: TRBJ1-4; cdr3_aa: CASSDSPGTNEKLFF
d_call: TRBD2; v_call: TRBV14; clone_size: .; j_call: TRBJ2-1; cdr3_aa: CASSQVRGGVYNEQFF
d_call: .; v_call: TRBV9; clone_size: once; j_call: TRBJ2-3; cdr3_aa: CASSVDTSTDTQYF
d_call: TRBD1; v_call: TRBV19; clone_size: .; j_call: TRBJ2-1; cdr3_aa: CASSIGQGEQFF
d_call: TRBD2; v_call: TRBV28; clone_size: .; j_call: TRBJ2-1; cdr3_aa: CASTSSTSGAYNEQFF
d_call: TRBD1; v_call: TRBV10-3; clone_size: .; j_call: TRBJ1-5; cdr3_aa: CAISEGTGDQPQHF
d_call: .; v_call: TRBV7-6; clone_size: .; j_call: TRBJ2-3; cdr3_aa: CASSLQGPTDTQYF
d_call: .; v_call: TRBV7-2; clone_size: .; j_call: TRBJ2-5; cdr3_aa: CASSLRGETQYF
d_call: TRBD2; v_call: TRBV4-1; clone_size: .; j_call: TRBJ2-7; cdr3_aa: CASSQDSGTSGARRSYEQYF
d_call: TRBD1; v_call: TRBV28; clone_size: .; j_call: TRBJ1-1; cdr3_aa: CASRGTDRGRTEAFF
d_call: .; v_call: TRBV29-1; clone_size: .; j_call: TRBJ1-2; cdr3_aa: CSVDLARDYGYTF
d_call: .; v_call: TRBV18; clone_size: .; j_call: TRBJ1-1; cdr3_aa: CASSESGINTEAFF
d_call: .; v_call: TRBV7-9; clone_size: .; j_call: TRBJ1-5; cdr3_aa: CASSLDRLQPQHF
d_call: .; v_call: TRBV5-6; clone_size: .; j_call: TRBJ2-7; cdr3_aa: CASSSTPRGTEYEQYF
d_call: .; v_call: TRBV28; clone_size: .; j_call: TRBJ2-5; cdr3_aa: CASSLGGAFEISMGETQYF
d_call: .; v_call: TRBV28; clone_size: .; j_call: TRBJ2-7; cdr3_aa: CASRRDTGYEQYF
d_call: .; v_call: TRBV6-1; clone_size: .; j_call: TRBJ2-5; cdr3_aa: CATRESGPQYF
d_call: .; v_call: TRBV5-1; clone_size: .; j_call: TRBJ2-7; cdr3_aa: CASSLAGQGGYEQYF
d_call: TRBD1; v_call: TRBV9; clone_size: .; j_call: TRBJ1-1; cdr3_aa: CASSEGIYGTELSFF
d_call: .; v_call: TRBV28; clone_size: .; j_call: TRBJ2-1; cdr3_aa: CASSPGGQGRNNEQFF